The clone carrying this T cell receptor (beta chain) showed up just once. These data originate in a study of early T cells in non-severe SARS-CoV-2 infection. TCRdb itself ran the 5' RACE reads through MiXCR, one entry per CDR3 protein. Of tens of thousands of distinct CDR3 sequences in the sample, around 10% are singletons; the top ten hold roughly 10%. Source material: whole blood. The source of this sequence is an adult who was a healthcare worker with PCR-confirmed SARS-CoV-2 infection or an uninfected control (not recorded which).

As DNA, the CDR3 is TGTGCCAGCAGCTTAGAAGTCAATTCACCCCTCCACTTT. Translating gives CASSLEVNSPLHF. V is TRBV7-9 and J is TRBJ1-6; D unclear. The CDR3 has 13 amino acids. The germline V gene encodes CDR1 SEHNR and CDR2 FQNEAQ (reference sequence). V shed 1 base and J shed 7 bases, with 5 bases lying between them. The full variable domain, its missing parts supplied by reference TRBV7-9 and TRBJ1-6, is DTGVSQNPRHKITKRGQNVTFRCDPISEHNRLYWYRQTLGQGPEFLTYFQNEAQLEKSRLLSDRFSAERPKGSFSTLEIQRTEQGDSAMYLCASSLEVNSPLHFGNGTRLTVT.